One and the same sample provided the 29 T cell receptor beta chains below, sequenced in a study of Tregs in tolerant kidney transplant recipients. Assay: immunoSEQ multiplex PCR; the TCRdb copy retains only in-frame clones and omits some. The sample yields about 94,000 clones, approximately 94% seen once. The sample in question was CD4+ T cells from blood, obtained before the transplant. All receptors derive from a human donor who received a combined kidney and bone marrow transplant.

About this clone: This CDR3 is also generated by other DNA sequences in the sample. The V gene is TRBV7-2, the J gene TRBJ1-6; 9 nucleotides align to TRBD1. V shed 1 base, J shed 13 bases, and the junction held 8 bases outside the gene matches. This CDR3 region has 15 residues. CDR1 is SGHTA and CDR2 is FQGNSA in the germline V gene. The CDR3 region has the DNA TGTGCCAGCAGCTTAGTGACAGGGGGATTCTCCCCCCTCCACTTT. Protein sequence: CASSLVTGGFSPLHF.

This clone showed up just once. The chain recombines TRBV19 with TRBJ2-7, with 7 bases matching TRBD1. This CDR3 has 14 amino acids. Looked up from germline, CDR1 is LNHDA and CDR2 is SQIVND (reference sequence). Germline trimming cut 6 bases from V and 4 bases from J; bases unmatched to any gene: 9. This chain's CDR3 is CASSRQGVLYEQYF. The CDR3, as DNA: TGTGCCAGTAGCCGACAGGGCGTTCTATACGAGCAGTACTTC.

The chain's CDR3 is CASSLVPGQLTDTQYF. DNA of the CDR3: TGCGCCAGCAGCTTAGTTCCGGGACAGCTCACAGATACGCAGTATTTT. The chain recombines TRBV5-1 with TRBJ2-3; TRBD1 agrees at 7 bases. Unmatched junction bases numbered 8, after V lost 2 bases and J lost 2 bases. CDR3 size: 16 residues. Germline V CDR1 and CDR2: SGHRS, YFSETQ.

The DNA of the CDR3 is TGCGCCAGCAGCTTGGAGCCCTATGGCTACACCTTC. Translation: CASSLEPYGYTF. The V and J genes are TRBV5-1 and TRBJ1-2; D not certain. The V gene lost 0 bases and the J gene lost 4 bases, with 4 bases spanning the gap. Germline V gene data show CDR1 as SGHRS and CDR2 as YFSETQ. CDR3 length: 12 amino acids. Full variable domain (missing parts from reference TRBV5-1 and TRBJ1-2): KAGVTQTPRYLIKTRGQQVTLSCSPISGHRSVSWYQQTPGQGLQFLFEYFSETQRNKGNFPGRFSGRQFSNSRSEMNVSTLELGDSALYLCASSLEPYGYTFGSGTRLTVV.

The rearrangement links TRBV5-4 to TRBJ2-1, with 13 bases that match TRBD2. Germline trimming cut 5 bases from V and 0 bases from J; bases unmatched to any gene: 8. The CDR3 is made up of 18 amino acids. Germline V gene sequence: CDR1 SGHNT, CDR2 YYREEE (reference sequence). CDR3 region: CASRAGTSGTSSYNEQFF. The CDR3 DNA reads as TGTGCCAGCAGGGCTGGGACTAGCGGGACGAGCTCCTACAATGAGCAGTTCTTC.

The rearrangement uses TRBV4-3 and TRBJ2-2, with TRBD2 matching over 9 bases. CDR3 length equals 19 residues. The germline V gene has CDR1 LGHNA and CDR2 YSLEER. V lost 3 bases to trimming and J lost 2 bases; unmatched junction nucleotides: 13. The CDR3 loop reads CASSHTALSGGINTGELFF. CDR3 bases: TGCGCCAGCAGCCACACGGCCCTTAGCGGGGGTATTAACACCGGGGAGCTGTTTTTT.

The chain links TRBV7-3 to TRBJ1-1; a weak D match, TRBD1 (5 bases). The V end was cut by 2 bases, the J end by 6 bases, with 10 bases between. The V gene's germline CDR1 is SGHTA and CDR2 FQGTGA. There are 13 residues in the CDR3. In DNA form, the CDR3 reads TGTGCCAGCAGCTTACAGGGCGAGGCTGAAGCTTTCTTT. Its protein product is CASSLQGEAEAFF.

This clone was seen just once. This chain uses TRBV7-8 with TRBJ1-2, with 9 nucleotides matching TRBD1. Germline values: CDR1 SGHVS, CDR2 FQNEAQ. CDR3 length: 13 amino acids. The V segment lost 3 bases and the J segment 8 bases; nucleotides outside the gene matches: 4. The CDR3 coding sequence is TGTGCCAGCAGCTTGGGACAGGGCCGGGGCTACACCTTC. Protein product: CASSLGQGRGYTF.

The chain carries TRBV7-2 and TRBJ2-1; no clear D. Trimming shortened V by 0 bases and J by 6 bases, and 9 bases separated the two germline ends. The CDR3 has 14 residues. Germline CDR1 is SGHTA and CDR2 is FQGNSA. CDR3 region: CASSLAGLRNEQFF. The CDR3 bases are TGTGCCAGCAGCTTAGCGGGCCTTCGCAATGAGCAGTTCTTC. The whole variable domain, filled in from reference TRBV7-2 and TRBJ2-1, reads GAGVSQSPSNKVTEKGKDVELRCDPISGHTALYWYRQSLGQGLEFLIYFQGNSAPDKSGLPSDRFSAERTGGSVSTLTIQRTQQEDSAVYLCASSLAGLRNEQFFGPGTRLTVL.

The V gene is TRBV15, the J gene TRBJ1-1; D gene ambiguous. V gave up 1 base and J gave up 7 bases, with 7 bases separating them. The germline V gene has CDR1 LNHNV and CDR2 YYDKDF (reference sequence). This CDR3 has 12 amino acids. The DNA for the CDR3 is TGTGCCACCAGCAGAGTGAGGAATGAAGCTTTCTTT. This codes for CATSRVRNEAFF.

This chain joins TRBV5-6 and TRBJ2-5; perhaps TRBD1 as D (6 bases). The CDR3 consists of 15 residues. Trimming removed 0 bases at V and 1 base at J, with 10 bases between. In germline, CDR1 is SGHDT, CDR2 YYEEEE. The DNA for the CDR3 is TGTGCCAGCAGCTTGGCGCAGGGGCGCCAAGAGACCCAGTACTTC. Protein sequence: CASSLAQGRQETQYF. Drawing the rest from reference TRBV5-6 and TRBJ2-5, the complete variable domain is DAGVTQSPTHLIKTRGQQVTLRCSPKSGHDTVSWYQQALGQGPQFIFQYYEEEERQRGNFPDRFSGHQFPNYSSELNVNALLLGDSALYLCASSLAQGRQETQYFGPGTRLLVL.

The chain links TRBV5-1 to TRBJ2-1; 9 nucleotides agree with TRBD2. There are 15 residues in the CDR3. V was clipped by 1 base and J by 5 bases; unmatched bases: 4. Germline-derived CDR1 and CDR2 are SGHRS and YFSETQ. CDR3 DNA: TGCGCCAGCAGCTTGCTACTAGCGGGTAACAATGAGCAGTTCTTC. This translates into CASSLLLAGNNEQFF.

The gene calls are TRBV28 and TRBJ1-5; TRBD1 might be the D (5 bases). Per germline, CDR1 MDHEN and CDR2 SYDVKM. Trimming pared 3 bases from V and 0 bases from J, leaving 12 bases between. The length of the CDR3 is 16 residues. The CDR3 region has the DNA TGTGCCAGCAGTTTGTCAGGGTCCTATAGCAATCAGCCCCAGCATTTT. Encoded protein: CASSLSGSYSNQPQHF.

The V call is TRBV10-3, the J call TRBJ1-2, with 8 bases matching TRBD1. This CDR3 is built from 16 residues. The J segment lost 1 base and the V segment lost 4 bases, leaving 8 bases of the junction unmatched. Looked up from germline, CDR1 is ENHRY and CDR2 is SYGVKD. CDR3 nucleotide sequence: TGTGCCATCAGTGTCGGCGGGACAGGTGTTAACTATGGCTACACCTTC. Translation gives CAISVGGTGVNYGYTF.

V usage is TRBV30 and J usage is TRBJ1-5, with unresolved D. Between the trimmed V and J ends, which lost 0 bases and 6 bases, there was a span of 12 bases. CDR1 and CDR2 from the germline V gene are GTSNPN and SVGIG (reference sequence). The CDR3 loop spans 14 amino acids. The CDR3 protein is CAWSVPRRAQPQHF. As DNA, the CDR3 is TGTGCCTGGAGTGTACCGAGGAGAGCTCAGCCCCAGCATTTT.

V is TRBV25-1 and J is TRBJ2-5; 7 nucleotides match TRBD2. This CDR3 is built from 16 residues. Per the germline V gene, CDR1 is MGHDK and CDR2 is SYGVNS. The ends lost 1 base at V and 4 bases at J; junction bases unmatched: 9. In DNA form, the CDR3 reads TGTGCCAGCAGTGAATTAAGGCTCCGGGAGGCAGAGACCCAGTACTTC. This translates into CASSELRLREAETQYF.

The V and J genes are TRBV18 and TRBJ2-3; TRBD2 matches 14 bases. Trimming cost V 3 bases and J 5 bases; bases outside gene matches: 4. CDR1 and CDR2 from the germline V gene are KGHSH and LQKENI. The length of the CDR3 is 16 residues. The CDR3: CASSPPGTSGRDTQYF. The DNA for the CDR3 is TGTGCCAGCTCACCCCCCGGGACTAGCGGGAGAGATACGCAGTATTTT.

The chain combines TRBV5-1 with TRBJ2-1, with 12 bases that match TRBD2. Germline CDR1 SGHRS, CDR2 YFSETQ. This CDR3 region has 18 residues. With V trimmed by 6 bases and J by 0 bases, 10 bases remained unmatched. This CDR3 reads CASTTTSGGLSSYNEQFF. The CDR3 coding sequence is TGCGCCAGCACTACGACTAGCGGGGGTCTCAGCTCCTACAATGAGCAGTTCTTC.

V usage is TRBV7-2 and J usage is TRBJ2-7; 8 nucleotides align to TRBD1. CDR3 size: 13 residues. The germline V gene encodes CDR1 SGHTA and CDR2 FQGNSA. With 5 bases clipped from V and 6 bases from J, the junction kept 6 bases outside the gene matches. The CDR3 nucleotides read TGTGCCAGCAGCACTCAGGGGGCTGGCGAGCAGTACTTC. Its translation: CASSTQGAGEQYF.

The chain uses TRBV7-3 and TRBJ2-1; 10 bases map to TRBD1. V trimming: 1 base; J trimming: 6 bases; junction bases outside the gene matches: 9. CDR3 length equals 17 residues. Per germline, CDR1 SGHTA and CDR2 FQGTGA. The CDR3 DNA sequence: TGTGCCAGCAGCTTAAGGCCGGGACAGGGGTCCGGCAATGAGCAGTTCTTC. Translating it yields CASSLRPGQGSGNEQFF.

This chain's CDR3 is CASSSPLLGTSGRLNNEQFF. The CDR3 DNA follows: TGTGCCAGCAGCTCCCCTCTCTTGGGGACTAGCGGGAGGCTTAACAATGAGCAGTTCTTC. This chain links TRBV7-6 with TRBJ2-1; 15 nucleotides match TRBD2. The V segment lost 4 bases and the J segment 5 bases; nucleotides outside the gene matches: 15. Germline V gene sequence: CDR1 SGHVS, CDR2 FNYEAQ. The CDR3 has 20 residues.

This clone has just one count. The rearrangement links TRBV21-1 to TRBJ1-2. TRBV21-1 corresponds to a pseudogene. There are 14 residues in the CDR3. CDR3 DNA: TGTGCCAGCAGCAAAGTGGAAGGAGGCTATGGCTACACCTTC. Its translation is CASSKVEGGYGYTF.

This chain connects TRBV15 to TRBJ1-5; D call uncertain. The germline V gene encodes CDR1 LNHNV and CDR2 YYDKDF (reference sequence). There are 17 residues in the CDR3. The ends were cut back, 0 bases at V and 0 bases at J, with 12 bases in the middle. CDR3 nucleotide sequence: TGTGCCACCAGCAGAGATCGACGGGGTAGTAGCAATCAGCCCCAGCATTTT. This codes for CATSRDRRGSSNQPQHF.

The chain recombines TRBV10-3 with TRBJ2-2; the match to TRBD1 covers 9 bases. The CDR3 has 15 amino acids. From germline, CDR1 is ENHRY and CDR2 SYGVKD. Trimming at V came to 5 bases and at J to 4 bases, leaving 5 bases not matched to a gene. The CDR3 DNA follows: TGTGCCATCAGTCCGGGACAGGGCGCCACCGGGGAGCTGTTTTTT. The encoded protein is CAISPGQGATGELFF.

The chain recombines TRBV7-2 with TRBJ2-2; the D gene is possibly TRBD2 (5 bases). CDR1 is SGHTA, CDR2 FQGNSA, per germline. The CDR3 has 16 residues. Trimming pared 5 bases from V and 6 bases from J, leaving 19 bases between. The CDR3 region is CASSAFGLASAGELFF. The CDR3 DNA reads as TGTGCCAGCAGCGCCTTCGGGCTAGCTAGTGCCGGGGAGCTGTTTTTT.

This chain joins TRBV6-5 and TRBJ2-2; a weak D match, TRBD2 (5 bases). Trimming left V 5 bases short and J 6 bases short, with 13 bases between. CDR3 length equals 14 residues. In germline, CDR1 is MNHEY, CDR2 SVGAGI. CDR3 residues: CASSRGISSGELFF. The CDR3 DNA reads TGTGCCAGCAGTCGAGGGATTAGCTCCGGGGAGCTGTTTTTT.

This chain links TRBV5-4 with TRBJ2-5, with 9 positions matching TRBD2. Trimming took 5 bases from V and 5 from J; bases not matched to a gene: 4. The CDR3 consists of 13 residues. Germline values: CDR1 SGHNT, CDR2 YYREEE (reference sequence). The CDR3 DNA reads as TGTGCCAGCAGAGCGGGGGGTAAGGAGACCCAGTACTTC. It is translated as CASRAGGKETQYF.

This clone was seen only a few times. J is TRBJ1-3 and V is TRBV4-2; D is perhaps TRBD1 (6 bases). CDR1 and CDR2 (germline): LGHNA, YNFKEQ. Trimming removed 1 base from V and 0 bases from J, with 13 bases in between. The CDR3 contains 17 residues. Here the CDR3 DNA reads TGTGCCAGCAGCCAAGTGGTTGGGGGCCGCTCTGGAAACACCATATATTTT. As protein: CASSQVVGGRSGNTIYF.

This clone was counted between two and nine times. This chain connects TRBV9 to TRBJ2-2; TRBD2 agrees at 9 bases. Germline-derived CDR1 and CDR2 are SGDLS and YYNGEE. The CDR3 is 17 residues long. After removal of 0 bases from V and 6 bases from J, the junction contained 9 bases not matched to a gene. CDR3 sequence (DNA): TGTGCCAGCAGCGTAGCGGGGGCGGGAGGGGGCGCCGGGGAGCTGTTTTTT. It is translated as CASSVAGAGGGAGELFF.